The 21 T cell receptor beta chains below come from one sample, sequenced in a study of T cell responses to AZD1222 COVID-19 vaccine (dated by TCRdb to 2020 to 2022). Libraries were constructed by the immunoSEQ multiplex PCR assay. Held by TCRdb, this immuneACCESS table contains in-frame sequences only and omits some clones. Under half of the omission traces to an unresolved V gene where checked; the cause of the rest is unknown. The sample table contains 130,000 or so clones; only one count was recorded for 75% to 95% of them. Roughly 7.2% of the sample rests with the top ten. The time point label corresponds to: baseline before first vaccination. Sequencing used peripheral blood, obtained on day 0 of AZD1222 vaccination. These receptors came from an adult in good health.

This clone was recorded once. The chain joins TRBV18 to TRBJ2-3; D ambiguous. The V gene lost 2 bases and the J gene lost 5 bases, with 23 bases spanning the gap. This CDR3 comprises 18 residues. Germline assignment: CDR1 KGHSH and CDR2 LQKENI. The CDR3: CASSPDESLPLGEDTQYF. Written as DNA, the CDR3 is TGTGCCAGCTCACCAGATGAAAGCCTCCCGCTAGGAGAAGATACGCAGTATTTT.

J is TRBJ2-7 and V is TRBV6-5, with a weak D call TRBD1 (6 bases). In germline, CDR1 is MNHEY, CDR2 SVGAGI. The CDR3 is 14 amino acids. Trimming took off 6 bases at V and 2 bases at J, with 14 bases between the two ends. The CDR3, as DNA: TGTGCCAGCAGGACGAGGGGGACAACCTACGAGCAGTACTTC. Amino acid sequence: CASRTRGTTYEQYF.

This chain uses TRBV4-1 with TRBJ2-2, with D perhaps TRBD2 (6 bases). The CDR3 extends over 16 amino acids. Between the trimmed V and J ends, which lost 0 bases and 1 base, there was a span of 9 bases. Germline V gene lookup returns CDR1 MGHRA and CDR2 YSYEKL. CDR3 protein: CASSQEGGRNTGELFF. DNA of the CDR3: TGCGCCAGCAGCCAAGAGGGAGGTAGGAACACCGGGGAGCTGTTTTTT.

V usage is TRBV11-2 and J usage is TRBJ2-1; a weak D match, TRBD1 (6 bases). V was trimmed by 0 bases and J by 9 bases, leaving 15 bases between them. Per germline, CDR1 SGHAT and CDR2 FQNNGV. The CDR3 is made up of 15 amino acids. The DNA of the CDR3 is TGTGCCAGCAGCTTAGATCAGGGGCCTGGGATTGAGCAGTTCTTC. It specifies CASSLDQGPGIEQFF.

V gene TRBV7-2 combines with J gene TRBJ2-5; D is unresolved. Germline assignment: CDR1 SGHTA and CDR2 FQGNSA. The CDR3 sequence is 12 residues long. The V and J ends lost 1 base and 5 bases respectively, with 5 bases between them. The CDR3 spells CASSLDGETQYF. The DNA of the CDR3 is TGTGCCAGCAGCTTAGATGGGGAGACCCAGTACTTC.

The chain employs TRBV2 and TRBJ2-5; 9 bases fit TRBD2. This CDR3 comprises 17 residues. The germline V gene has CDR1 SNHLY and CDR2 FYNNEI. Losses at the gene ends were 2 bases for V and 2 bases for J; bases not matched to a gene: 9. CDR3 sequence reads: CASSEIGRRGGQETQYF. The CDR3 DNA reads as TGTGCCAGCAGTGAAATCGGTCGGCGGGGGGGTCAAGAGACCCAGTACTTC.

This chain joins TRBV5-6 and TRBJ1-5; D call uncertain. Per germline, CDR1 SGHDT and CDR2 YYEEEE. V was pared by 0 bases and J by 9 bases, with 10 bases between. CDR3 length: 13 residues. The CDR3 region has the DNA TGTGCCAGCAGCTTGGGGGGTCAACGGCCCCAGCATTTT. Its protein product is CASSLGGQRPQHF. The variable domain in full, completed from reference TRBV5-6 and TRBJ1-5, reads DAGVTQSPTHLIKTRGQQVTLRCSPKSGHDTVSWYQQALGQGPQFIFQYYEEEERQRGNFPDRFSGHQFPNYSSELNVNALLLGDSALYLCASSLGGQRPQHFGDGTRLSIL.

This chain links TRBV4-3 with TRBJ2-6; D gene unclear. The CDR3 contains 17 residues. The germline CDR1 and CDR2 sequences are LGHNA and YSLEER. V was pared by 3 bases and J by 0 bases, with 12 bases between. The CDR3 is CASSQENSVSGANVLTF. The CDR3 coding sequence is TGCGCCAGCAGCCAGGAGAATTCAGTCTCTGGGGCCAACGTCCTGACTTTC.

This clone has a handful of counts. The CDR3 region has the DNA TGCGCCAGCAGCCAAGATCCGGCGAACACTGAAGCTTTCTTT. Translation: CASSQDPANTEAFF. V and J are TRBV4-1 and TRBJ1-1; D remains unclear. V lost 0 bases, J lost 1 base, and 6 bases lay in between. CDR3 length: 14 residues. Germline loops: CDR1 MGHRA, CDR2 YSYEKL.

This clone was recorded once. The chain carries TRBV4-3 and TRBJ1-4; tentatively, D is TRBD1 (6 bases). The CDR3 extends over 21 amino acids. The germline V gene has CDR1 LGHNA and CDR2 YSLEER. Trimming removed 0 bases from V and 3 bases from J, with 26 bases in between. This chain's CDR3 is CASSQEDVAGVFNGANEKLFF. For the CDR3, the DNA is TGCGCCAGCAGCCAAGAGGATGTGGCAGGGGTATTTAATGGTGCTAATGAAAAACTGTTTTTT.

In this sample, this clone turned up a few times. This chain connects TRBV9 to TRBJ2-3; D unclear. This CDR3 spans 15 amino acids. Germline CDR1 and CDR2: SGDLS and YYNGEE. V was trimmed by 0 bases and J by 0 bases, leaving 8 bases between them. The CDR3 sequence: CASSVAQPSTDTQYF. The CDR3 nucleotides read TGTGCCAGCAGCGTAGCCCAACCTAGCACAGATACGCAGTATTTT.

This chain uses TRBV5-1 with TRBJ2-3; no firm D call. Per germline, CDR1 SGHRS and CDR2 YFSETQ. This CDR3 comprises 13 residues. V dropped 0 bases and J dropped 5 bases, with 7 bases sitting between them. The DNA of the CDR3 is TGCGCCAGCAGCTTGGCCGTGAGAGATACGCAGTATTTT. This codes for CASSLAVRDTQYF. Looking up the rest from reference TRBV5-1 and TRBJ2-3 gives the full variable domain: KAGVTQTPRYLIKTRGQQVTLSCSPISGHRSVSWYQQTPGQGLQFLFEYFSETQRNKGNFPGRFSGRQFSNSRSEMNVSTLELGDSALYLCASSLAVRDTQYFGPGTRLTVL.

V and J are TRBV7-3 and TRBJ1-6, with D uncertain. The germline gives CDR1 SGHTA, CDR2 FQGTGA. The CDR3 extends over 17 amino acids. V lost 1 base to trimming and J lost 5 bases, with 15 bases between them. CDR3 loop: CASSLMPRINNNSPLHF. CDR3 nucleotide sequence: TGTGCCAGCAGCTTAATGCCAAGGATAAACAATAATTCACCCCTCCACTTT.

This chain connects TRBV7-9 to TRBJ2-2; unclear D gene. Germline assignment: CDR1 SEHNR and CDR2 FQNEAQ (reference sequence). Trimming removed 5 bases at V and 6 bases at J, with 19 bases between. This CDR3 is 16 amino acids long. The CDR3 spells CASSQPVDSGPGELFF. The CDR3 bases are TGTGCCAGCAGCCAGCCCGTTGACTCTGGTCCCGGGGAGCTGTTTTTT.

This rearrangement joins TRBV7-8 to TRBJ1-1; TRBD1 might be the D (6 bases). Germline loops: CDR1 SGHVS, CDR2 FQNEAQ. Trimming removed 5 bases from V and 6 bases from J, with 22 bases in between. The CDR3 runs 16 residues. DNA for the CDR3: TGTGCCAGCAGCGCCCTCGAAGAACAGGGTAGATCTGAAGCTTTCTTT. Protein sequence: CASSALEEQGRSEAFF.

This sequence joins TRBV28 and TRBJ1-1; D is unresolved. CDR1 is MDHEN and CDR2 is SYDVKM in the germline V gene. V was clipped by 6 bases and J by 3 bases, with 17 bases between them. This CDR3 has 15 amino acids. CDR3 sequence reads: CASSPYVGSDTEAFF. The CDR3 DNA reads as TGTGCCAGCAGCCCTTATGTGGGGTCGGACACTGAAGCTTTCTTT.

CDR3 in DNA: TGTGCCAGCAGCCACAACGACAGGCTCTATGGCTACACCTTC. This encodes CASSHNDRLYGYTF. The rearrangement links TRBV3-1 (or the pseudogene TRBV3-2) to TRBJ1-2, with D possibly being TRBD1 (6 bases). This CDR3 contains 14 residues. Germline lookup yields CDR1 LGHDT and CDR2 YNNKEL (reference sequence). Trimming pared 3 bases from V and 4 bases from J, leaving 12 bases between.

The CDR3 loop reads CASSSTPGQGSNEQFF. The CDR3 nucleotides read TGTGCCAGCAGCTCAACTCCGGGACAGGGTTCAAATGAGCAGTTCTTC. The chain links TRBV6-4 to TRBJ2-1; TRBD1 matches at 9 bases. Trimming took 6 bases from V and 7 from J; bases not matched to a gene: 13. CDR1 is MRHNA, CDR2 SNTAGT, per germline. CDR3 length: 16 amino acids.

The V call is TRBV29-1, the J call TRBJ2-7; TRBD1 matches 11 bases. The ends lost 7 bases at V and 2 bases at J; junction bases unmatched: 4. The CDR3 sequence is 13 residues long. Germline lookup yields CDR1 SQVTM and CDR2 ANQGSEA. The CDR3 DNA follows: TGCAGCGCCGGACAGGGGGCCGCCTACGAGCAGTACTTC. Residues: CSAGQGAAYEQYF.

The chain carries TRBV7-2 and TRBJ2-7, with D possibly TRBD1 on 6 matching bases. V lost 5 bases and J 1 base, leaving 15 bases between the germline ends. Per the germline V gene, CDR1 is SGHTA and CDR2 is FQGNSA. The CDR3 length is 15 residues. CDR3: CASSGADRRSYEQYF. The CDR3 DNA reads TGTGCCAGCAGCGGAGCTGACAGGAGATCCTACGAGCAGTACTTC.

The chain has TRBV6-2 or TRBV6-3 and TRBJ2-2; 10 bases match TRBD1. The CDR3 extends over 16 amino acids. Germline CDR1 reads MNHEY; CDR2 reads SVGEGT. The J segment lost 7 bases and the V segment lost 5 bases, leaving 10 bases of the junction unmatched. CDR3 sequence: CASSHPATGGIGELFF. The DNA of the CDR3 is TGTGCCAGCAGTCACCCCGCGACAGGGGGCATCGGGGAGCTGTTTTTT.